This T cell receptor beta chain derives from a study of cytomegalovirus exposure and HLA in healthy donors. Study-wide results and caveats: Other equally common chains were less clonally expanded than HLA-associated TCR beta chains, a later analysis showed. An analysis was carried out later, and it reportedly showed fewer N-insertions in an Asian-associated ancestry cluster than the approximately 700-donor mean. Researchers reported in a later analysis that a missense DCLRE1C variant was tied to TCR beta V- and J-gene trimming.

Note on this clone: Its specificity is not known.

Amplification used 60 Vbeta primers and 13 Jbeta primers. Method: immunoSEQ multiplex PCR; TCRdb's copy keeps in-frame clones and lacks some. This table has about 160,000 clones, 87% appearing once. In germline, CDR1 is SGDLS, CDR2 YYNGEE. V shed 6 bases and J shed 1 base, with 10 bases lying between them. CDR3 length: 14 residues. At collection, donors were nominally healthy, but unrecorded immune exposures were probable. The receptor's source is a woman in her 30s in good health and CMV-seronegative. The V call is TRBV9, the J call TRBJ2-2, with D perhaps TRBD1 (5 bases). Sequenced: PBMCs. The CDR3 loop reads CASTPRGNTGELFF. For the CDR3, the DNA is TGTGCCAGCACTCCTAGGGGGAACACCGGGGAGCTGTTTTTT.